The source of this TCR beta chain is a study of Ad26.COV2.S vaccination and SARS-CoV-2 variants. The overall study: A participant enrolled in the COV1001 Ad26.COV2.S trial arm provided the sample.

Stated treatment: 15 to 20 received Ad26.COV2.S at low or high dose, single or two shots; several received placebo; per-sample allocation not given. At day 63 after the first vaccine or placebo injection, samples were drawn. Wuhan-strain spike was delivered by a replication-incompetent Ad26 vector. The CDR3 consists of 13 residues. The ends were cut back, 5 bases at V and 6 bases at J, with 13 bases in the middle. CDR1 and CDR2 (germline): SGHVS, FQNEAQ. Assay: immunoSEQ multiplex PCR; the TCRdb copy retains only in-frame clones and omits some. This table has around 500,000 clones, roughly nine tenths appearing once.

The sequence was obtained from a person between 18 and 65 years old who received the Ad26.COV2.S COVID-19 vaccine or a placebo. V is TRBV7-8 and J is TRBJ2-5; D perhaps matches TRBD1 (6 bases). Sequenced here: peripheral blood, sampled in a trial of Ad26.COV2.S vaccine versus placebo. CDR3 sequence (DNA): TGTGCCAGCAGCCCCGGACAGATAAAGACCCAGTACTTC. Protein sequence: CASSPGQIKTQYF.